This T cell receptor (beta chain) derives from a study of blood T cell repertoires in COVID-19. At the level of the study: Both acute and convalescent COVID-19 samples were obtained from the United States, Italy and Spain. T cells, B-cell-depleted T cells, or PBMCs supplied cDNA or gDNA.

Germline lookup yields CDR1 SGHRS and CDR2 YFSETQ. Deletions cut 0 bases from V and 8 bases from J, with 22 bases between. The CDR3 is 17 residues long. In the original analysis: Estimation of nucleated cell counts was performed using reference gene primer amplification. Sequenced by immunoSEQ multiplex PCR; TCRdb stores in-frame clones only, minus some. The V and J calls and the clone size are those of that table, but D and trimming were determined from the DNA. This sample has under 350,000 clones, with around 89% found just once. The chain recombines TRBV5-1 with TRBJ2-3, with D perhaps TRBD2 (5 bases). This receptor was taken from a man aged 35 to 55 with acute or convalescent COVID-19. Sequencing was carried out using peripheral blood. DNA of the CDR3: TGCGCCAGCAGCTTGGCTCCGGGCACAGCCGGAGGTGGTACGCAGTATTTT. This codes for CASSLAPGTAGGGTQYF.